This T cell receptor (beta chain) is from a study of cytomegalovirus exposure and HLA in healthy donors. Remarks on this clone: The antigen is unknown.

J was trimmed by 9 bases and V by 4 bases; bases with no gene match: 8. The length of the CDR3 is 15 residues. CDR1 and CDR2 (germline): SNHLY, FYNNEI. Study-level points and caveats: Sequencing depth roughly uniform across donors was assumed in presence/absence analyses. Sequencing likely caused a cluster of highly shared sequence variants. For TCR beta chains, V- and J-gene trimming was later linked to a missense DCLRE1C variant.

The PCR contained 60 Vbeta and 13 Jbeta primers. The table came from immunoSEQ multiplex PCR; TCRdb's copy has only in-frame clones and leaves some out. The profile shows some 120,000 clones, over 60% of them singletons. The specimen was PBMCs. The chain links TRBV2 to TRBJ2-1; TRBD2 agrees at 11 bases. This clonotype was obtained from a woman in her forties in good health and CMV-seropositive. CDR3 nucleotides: TGTGCCAGCAGTGTCCGAACTAGCGGGAGAGGTGAGCAGTTCTTC. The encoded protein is CASSVRTSGRGEQFF.